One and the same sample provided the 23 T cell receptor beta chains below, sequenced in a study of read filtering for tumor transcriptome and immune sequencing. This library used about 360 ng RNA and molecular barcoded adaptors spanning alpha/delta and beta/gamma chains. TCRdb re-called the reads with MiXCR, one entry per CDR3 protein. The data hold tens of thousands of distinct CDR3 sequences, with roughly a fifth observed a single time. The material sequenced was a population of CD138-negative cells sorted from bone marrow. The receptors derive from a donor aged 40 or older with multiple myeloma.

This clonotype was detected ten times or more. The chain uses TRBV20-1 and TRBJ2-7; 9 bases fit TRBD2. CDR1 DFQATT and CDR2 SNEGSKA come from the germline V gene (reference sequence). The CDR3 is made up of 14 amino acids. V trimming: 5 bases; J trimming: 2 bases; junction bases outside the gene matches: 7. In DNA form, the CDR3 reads TGCAGTGCTGCGACTAGCGGAGGAACCTACGAGCAGTACTTC. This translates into CSAATSGGTYEQYF.

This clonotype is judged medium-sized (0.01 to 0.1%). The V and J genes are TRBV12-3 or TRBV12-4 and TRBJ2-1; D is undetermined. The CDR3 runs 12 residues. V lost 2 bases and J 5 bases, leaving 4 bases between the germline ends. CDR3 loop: CASSLNDNEQFF. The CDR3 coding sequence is TGTGCCAGCAGTTTAAATGACAATGAGCAGTTCTTC.

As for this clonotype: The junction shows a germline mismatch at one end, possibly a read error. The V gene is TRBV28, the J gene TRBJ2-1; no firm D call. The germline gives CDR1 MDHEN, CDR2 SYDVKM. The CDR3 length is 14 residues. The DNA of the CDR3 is TGTGCCATCAGTTTACCTTTAGGGCGCAATGAGCAGTTCTTC. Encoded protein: CAISLPLGRNEQFF.

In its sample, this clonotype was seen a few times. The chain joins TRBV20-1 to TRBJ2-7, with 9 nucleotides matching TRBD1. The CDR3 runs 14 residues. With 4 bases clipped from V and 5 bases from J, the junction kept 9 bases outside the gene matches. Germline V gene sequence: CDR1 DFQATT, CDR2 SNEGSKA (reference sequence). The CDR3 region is CSATPRDRVDEQYF. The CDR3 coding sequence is TGCAGTGCTACCCCCCGGGACAGGGTCGACGAGCAGTACTTC.

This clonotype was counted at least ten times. The CDR3 is CASSLAGSGYNEQFF. The CDR3 bases are TGCGCCAGCAGCCTAGCGGGGTCGGGCTACAATGAGCAGTTCTTC. The chain combines TRBV5-1 with TRBJ2-1, with TRBD2 matching over 9 bases. This CDR3 comprises 15 residues. In germline, CDR1 is SGHRS, CDR2 YFSETQ. The V segment lost 4 bases and the J segment 3 bases; nucleotides outside the gene matches: 5.

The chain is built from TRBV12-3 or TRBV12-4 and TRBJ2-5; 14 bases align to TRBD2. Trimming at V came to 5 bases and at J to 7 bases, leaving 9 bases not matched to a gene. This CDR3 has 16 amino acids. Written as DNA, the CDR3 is TGTGCCAGCAGTCGGACTAGCGGGAGGATTGAAGGGACCCAGTACTTC. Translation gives CASSRTSGRIEGTQYF.

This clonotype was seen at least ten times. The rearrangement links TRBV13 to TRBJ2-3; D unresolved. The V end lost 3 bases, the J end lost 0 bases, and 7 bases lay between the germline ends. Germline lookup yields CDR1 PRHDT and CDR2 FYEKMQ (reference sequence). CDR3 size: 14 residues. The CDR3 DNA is TGTGCCAGCAGCTTCGACACCAGCACAGATACGCAGTATTTT. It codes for CASSFDTSTDTQYF.

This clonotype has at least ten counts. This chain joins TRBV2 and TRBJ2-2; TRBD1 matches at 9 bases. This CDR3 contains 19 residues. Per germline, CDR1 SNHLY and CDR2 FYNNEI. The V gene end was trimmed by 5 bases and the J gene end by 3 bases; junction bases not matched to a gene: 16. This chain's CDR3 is CASSLDRGVAIPYTGELFF. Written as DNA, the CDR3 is TGTGCCAGCAGTTTGGACAGGGGAGTAGCGATCCCTTACACCGGGGAGCTGTTTTTT.

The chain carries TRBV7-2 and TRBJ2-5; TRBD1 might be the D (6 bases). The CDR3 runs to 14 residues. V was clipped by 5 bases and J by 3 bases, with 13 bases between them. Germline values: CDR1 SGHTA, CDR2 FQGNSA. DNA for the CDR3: TGTGCCAGCAGCGTCAGGGGCAGGGAAGAGACCCAGTACTTC. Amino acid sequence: CASSVRGREETQYF.

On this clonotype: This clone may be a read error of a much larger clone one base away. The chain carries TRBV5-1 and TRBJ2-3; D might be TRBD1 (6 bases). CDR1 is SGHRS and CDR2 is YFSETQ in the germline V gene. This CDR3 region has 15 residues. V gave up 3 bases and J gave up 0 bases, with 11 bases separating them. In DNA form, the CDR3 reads TGCGCCAGCAGCTGGGGCAGGGGAAGCACAGATACGCAGTATTTT. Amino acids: CASSWGRGSTDTQYF.

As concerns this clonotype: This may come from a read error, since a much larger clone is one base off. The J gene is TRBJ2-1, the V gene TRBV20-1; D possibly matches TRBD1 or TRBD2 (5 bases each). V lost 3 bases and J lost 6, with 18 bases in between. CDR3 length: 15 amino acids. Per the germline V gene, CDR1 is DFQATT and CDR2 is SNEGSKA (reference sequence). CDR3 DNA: TGCAGTGCTAGTCCACTGAGGGACGGACTCAATGAGCAGTTCTTC. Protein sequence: CSASPLRDGLNEQFF.

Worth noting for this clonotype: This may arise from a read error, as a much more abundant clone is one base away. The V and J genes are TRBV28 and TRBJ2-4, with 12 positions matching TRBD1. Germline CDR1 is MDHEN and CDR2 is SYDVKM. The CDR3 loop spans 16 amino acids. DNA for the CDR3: TGTGCCAGCAGACGGGACAGGGGGCTAGCCAAAAACACTCAGTACTTC. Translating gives CASRRDRGLAKNTQYF.

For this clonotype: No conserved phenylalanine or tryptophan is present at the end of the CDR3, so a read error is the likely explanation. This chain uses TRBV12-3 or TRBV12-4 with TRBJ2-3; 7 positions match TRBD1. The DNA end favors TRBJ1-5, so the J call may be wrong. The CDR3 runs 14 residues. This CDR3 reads CASSQGGGPDTQHS. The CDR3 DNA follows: TGTGCCAGCAGCCAGGGGGGGGGACCAGATACGCAGCATTCT.

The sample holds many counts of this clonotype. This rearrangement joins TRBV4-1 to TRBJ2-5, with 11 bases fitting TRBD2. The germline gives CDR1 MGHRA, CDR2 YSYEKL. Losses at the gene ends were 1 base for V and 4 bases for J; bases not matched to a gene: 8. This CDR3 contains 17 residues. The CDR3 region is CASSQGGSGGARETQYF. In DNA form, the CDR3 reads TGCGCCAGCAGCCAAGGGGGTAGCGGGGGGGCCAGAGAGACCCAGTACTTC.

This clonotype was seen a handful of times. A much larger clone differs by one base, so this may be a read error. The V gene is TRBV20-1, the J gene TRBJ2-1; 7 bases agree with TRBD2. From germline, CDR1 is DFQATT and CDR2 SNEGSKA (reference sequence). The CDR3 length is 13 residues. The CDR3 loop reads CRGDGSRSNEQLF. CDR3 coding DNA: TGCCGGGGGGACGGATCTCGGTCCAATGAGCAGCTCTTC.

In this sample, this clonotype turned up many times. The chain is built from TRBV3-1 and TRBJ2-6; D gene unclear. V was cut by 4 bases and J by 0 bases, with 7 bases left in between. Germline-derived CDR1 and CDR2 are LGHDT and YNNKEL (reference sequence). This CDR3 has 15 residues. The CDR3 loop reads CASSLSDSGANVLTF. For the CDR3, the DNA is TGTGCCAGCAGCCTATCCGACTCTGGGGCCAACGTCCTGACTTTC. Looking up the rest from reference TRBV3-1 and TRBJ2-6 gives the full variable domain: DTAVSQTPKYLVTQMGNDKSIKCEQNLGHDTMYWYKQDSKKFLKIMFSYNNKELIINETVPNRFSPKSPDKAHLNLHINSLELGDSAVYFCASSLSDSGANVLTFGAGSRLTVL.

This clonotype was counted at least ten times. The CDR3 reads CSVGGGGGGTEAFF. The DNA for the CDR3 is TGCAGCGTTGGGGGTGGGGGAGGGGGCACTGAAGCTTTCTTT. This sequence joins TRBV29-1 and TRBJ1-1; D possibly corresponds to TRBD1 (6 bases). The CDR3 contains 14 residues. The germline V gene encodes CDR1 SQVTM and CDR2 ANQGSEA. The V gene lost 4 bases and the J gene lost 4 bases, with 16 bases spanning the gap.

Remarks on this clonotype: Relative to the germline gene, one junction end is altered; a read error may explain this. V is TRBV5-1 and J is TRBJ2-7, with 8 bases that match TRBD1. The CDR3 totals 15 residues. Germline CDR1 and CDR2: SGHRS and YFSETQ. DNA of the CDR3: TGCGCCGGCAGCCCCCCCGGGACAGGAGCCTACGAGCAGTACTTC. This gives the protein CAGSPPGTGAYEQYF.

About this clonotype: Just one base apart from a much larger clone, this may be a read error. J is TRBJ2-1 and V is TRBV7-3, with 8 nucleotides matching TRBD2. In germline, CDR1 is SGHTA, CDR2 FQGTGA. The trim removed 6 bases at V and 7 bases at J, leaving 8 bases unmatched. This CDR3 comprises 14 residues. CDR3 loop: CASSGSGGFNEQFF. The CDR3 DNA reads TGTGCCAGCAGTGGGAGCGGGGGTTTTAATGAGCAGTTCTTC.

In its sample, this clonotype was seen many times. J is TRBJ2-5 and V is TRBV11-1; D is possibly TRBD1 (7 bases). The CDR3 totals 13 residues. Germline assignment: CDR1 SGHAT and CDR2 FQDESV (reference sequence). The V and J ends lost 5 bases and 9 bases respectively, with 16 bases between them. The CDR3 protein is CASSRETGEAQYF. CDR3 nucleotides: TGTGCCAGCAGCCGGGAAACAGGGGAGGCCCAGTACTTC.

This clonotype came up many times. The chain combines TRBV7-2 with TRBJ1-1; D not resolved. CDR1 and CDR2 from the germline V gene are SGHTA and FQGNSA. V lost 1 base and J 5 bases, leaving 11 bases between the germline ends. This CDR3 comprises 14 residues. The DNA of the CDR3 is TGTGCCAGCAGCTTAGGCGGGAGTAGGACTGAAGCTTTCTTT. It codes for CASSLGGSRTEAFF.

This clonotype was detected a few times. The CDR3 nucleotides are TGTGCCAGTAGGGGGACAGTACCCTATCTGACTTTC. Residues: CASRGTVPYLTF. The chain employs TRBV19 and TRBJ2-6, with TRBD1 matching 7 bases. Germline CDR1 reads LNHDA; CDR2 reads SQIVND (reference sequence). Trimming cost V 6 bases and J 16 bases; bases outside gene matches: 9. This CDR3 is built from 12 residues.

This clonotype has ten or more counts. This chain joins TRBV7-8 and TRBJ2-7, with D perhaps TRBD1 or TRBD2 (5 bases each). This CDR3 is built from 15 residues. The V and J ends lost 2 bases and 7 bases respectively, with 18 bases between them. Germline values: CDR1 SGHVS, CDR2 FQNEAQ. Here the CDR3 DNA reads TGTGCCAGCAGCTTAACTACCGGGGCCCGGAGGGAGCAGTACTTC. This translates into CASSLTTGARREQYF.